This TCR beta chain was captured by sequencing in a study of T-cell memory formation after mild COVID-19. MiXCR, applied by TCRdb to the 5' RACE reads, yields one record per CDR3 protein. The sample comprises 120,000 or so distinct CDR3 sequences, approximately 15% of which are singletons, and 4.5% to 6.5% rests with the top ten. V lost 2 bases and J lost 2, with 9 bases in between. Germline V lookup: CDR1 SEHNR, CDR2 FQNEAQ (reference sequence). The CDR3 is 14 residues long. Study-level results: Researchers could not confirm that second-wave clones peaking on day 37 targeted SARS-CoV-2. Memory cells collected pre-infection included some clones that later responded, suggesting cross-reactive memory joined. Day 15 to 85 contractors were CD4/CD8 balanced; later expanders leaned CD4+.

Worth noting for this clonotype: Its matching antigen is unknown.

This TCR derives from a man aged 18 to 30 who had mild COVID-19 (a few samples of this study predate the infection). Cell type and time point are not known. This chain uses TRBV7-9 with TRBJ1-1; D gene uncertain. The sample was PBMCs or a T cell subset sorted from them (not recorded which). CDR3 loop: CASSLMALNTEAFF. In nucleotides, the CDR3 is TGTGCCAGCAGCTTAATGGCCCTAAACACTGAAGCTTTCTTT. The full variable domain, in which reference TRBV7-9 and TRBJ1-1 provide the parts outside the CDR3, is DTGVSQNPRHKITKRGQNVTFRCDPISEHNRLYWYRQTLGQGPEFLTYFQNEAQLEKSRLLSDRFSAERPKGSFSTLEIQRTEQGDSAMYLCASSLMALNTEAFFGQGTRLTVV.